These T cell receptor beta chains were read from a single sample in a study of control samples from healthy donors and cancer patients. Only in-frame clones appear in the TCRdb table, and some are missing; sequencing was by immunoSEQ multiplex PCR. The sample lists 75,000 to 100,000 clones, roughly 82% occurring once. The sequencing sample was made of blood. All receptors come from a man in his sixties in good health. Each CDR3 is given with its conserved first and last residue. D genes are given only for firm matches. Where a row states a size, it is once, few, many or the class of an expanded clone; other rows omit it.

-,TRBJ2-7,-,TRBV27,CASSLPGDSRYEQYF,TGTGCCAGCAGTTTACCTGGGGACTCTCGCTACGAGCAGTACTTC
-,TRBJ2-1,-,TRBV30,CAVTHYNEQFF,TGTGCCGTCACCCATTACAATGAGCAGTTCTTC
once,TRBJ2-2,TRBD2,TRBV7-2,CASSLAGGPLRSIFTGELFF,TGTGCCAGCAGCTTAGCGGGAGGGCCATTACGGTCTATTTTCACCGGGGAGCTGTTTTTT
-,TRBJ1-2,-,TRBV5-1,CASSSTARGDNTF,TGCGCCAGCAGCTCTACAGCCCGGGGTGACAACACCTTC
-,TRBJ1-5,TRBD1,TRBV29-1,CSALTGDQPQHF,TGCAGCGCCCTTACAGGGGATCAGCCCCAGCATTTT
-,TRBJ2-1,TRBD2,TRBV12-3/TRBV12-4,CATGLAGGNEQFF,TGTGCCACCGGACTAGCGGGGGGGAATGAGCAGTTCTTC
-,TRBJ2-2,-,TRBV6-4,CASRTYMNTGELFF,TGTGCCAGCCGGACATATATGAACACCGGGGAGCTGTTTTTT
-,TRBJ2-7,TRBD2,TRBV4-1,CASSQRPTSASYEQYF,TGCGCCAGCAGCCAACGTCCGACTAGCGCGTCCTACGAGCAGTACTTC
-,TRBJ2-3,-,TRBV7-2,CASSPRDTDTQYF,TGTGCCAGCAGCCCCCGTGACACAGATACGCAGTATTTT
-,TRBJ2-2,-,TRBV13,CASSPLAANTGELFF,TGTGCCAGCAGCCCGCTGGCCGCGAACACCGGGGAGCTGTTTTTT
once,TRBJ1-2,-,TRBV2,CASSGLIYGYTF,TGTGCCAGCAGTGGACTGATCTATGGCTACACCTTC
-,TRBJ2-1,-,TRBV4-1,CASSLRDTNEQFF,TGCGCCAGCAGCCTCCGGGACACTAATGAGCAGTTCTTC
-,TRBJ2-1,TRBD2,TRBV10-3,CAISDLLAGENPSYNEQFF,TGTGCCATCAGTGATTTACTAGCGGGAGAGAACCCCTCCTACAATGAGCAGTTCTTC
-,TRBJ2-7,TRBD2,TRBV7-9,CASSSGTSGGDYEQYF,TGTGCCAGCAGCTCCGGGACTAGCGGGGGAGACTACGAGCAGTACTTC
-,TRBJ2-1,-,TRBV7-9,CASSATGTGHRDEQFF,TGTGCCAGCAGCGCCACCGGGACTGGGCACAGGGATGAGCAGTTCTTC
-,TRBJ2-1,-,TRBV18,CASSPGGSNEQFF,TGTGCCAGCTCCCCTGGCGGGTCCAATGAGCAGTTCTTC
-,TRBJ2-1,-,TRBV24-1,CATSAPGRNNEQFF,TGTGCCACCAGTGCACCGGGACGGAACAATGAGCAGTTCTTC
once,TRBJ2-5,-,TRBV7-6,CASSLTGQVFRETQYF,TGTGCCAGCAGCTTAACCGGCCAGGTTTTTAGGGAGACCCAGTACTTC
-,TRBJ2-6,TRBD2,TRBV9,CASSEGLAGVTGANVLTF,TGTGCCAGCAGCGAGGGGTTAGCGGGAGTCACTGGGGCCAACGTCCTGACTTTC
-,TRBJ2-3,-,TRBV6-6,CASSYSGSLSTDTQYF,TGTGCCAGCAGTTACTCAGGCAGTCTTAGCACAGATACGCAGTATTTT
once,TRBJ2-5,TRBD2,TRBV3-1/TRBV3-2,CASSPPTGGREETQYF,TGTGCCAGCAGCCCCCCTACTGGCGGGAGAGAAGAGACCCAGTACTTC
-,TRBJ1-2,-,TRBV7-9,CAIRGGLSGYGYTF,TGTGCCATCCGCGGGGGACTTTCGGGCTATGGCTACACCTTC
-,TRBJ1-2,TRBD1,TRBV6-5,CASRGDSSYGYTF,TGTGCCAGCAGGGGGGACAGTAGCTATGGCTACACCTTC
-,TRBJ2-7,-,TRBV28,CASSTFGEGIYGQYF,TGTGCCAGCAGCACTTTTGGTGAAGGTATCTACGGGCAGTACTTC
-,TRBJ1-2,TRBD1,TRBV7-2,CASSLVWQGGNGYTF,TGTGCCAGCAGCTTAGTTTGGCAGGGGGGGAATGGCTACACCTTC
-,TRBJ1-6,-,TRBV11-2,CASSLTGNSPLHF,TGTGCCAGCAGCTTAACAGGGAATTCACCCCTCCACTTT